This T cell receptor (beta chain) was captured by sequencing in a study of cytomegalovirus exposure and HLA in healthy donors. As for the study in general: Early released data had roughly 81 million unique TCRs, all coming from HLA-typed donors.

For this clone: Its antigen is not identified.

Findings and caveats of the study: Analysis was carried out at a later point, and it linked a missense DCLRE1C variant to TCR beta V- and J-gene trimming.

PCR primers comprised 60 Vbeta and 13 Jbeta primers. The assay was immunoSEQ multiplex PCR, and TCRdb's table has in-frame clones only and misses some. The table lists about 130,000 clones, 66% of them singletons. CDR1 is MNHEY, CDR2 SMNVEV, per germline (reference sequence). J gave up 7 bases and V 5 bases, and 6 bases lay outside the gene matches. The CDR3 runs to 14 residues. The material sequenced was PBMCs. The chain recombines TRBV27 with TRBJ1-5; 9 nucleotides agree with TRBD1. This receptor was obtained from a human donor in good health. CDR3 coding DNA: TGTGCCAGCAGTATAACAGGGGGCCTCCAGCCCCAGCATTTT. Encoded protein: CASSITGGLQPQHF.